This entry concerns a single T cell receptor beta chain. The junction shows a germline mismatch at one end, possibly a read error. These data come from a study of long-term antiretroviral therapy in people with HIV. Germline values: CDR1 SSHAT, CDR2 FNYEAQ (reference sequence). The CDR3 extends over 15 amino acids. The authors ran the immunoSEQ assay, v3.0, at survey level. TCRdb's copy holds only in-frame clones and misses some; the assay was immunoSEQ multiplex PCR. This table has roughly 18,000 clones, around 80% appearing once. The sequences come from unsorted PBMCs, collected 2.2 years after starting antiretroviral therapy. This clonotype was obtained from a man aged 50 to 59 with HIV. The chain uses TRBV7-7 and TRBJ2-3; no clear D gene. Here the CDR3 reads CASSFGVQSTDTQYF. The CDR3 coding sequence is TGTGCTAGCAGCTTTGGCGTTCAAAGCACAGATACGCAGTATTTT.